The source of this T cell receptor beta chain is a study of CD8 T cells in Susac syndrome. Turning to the study itself: Blood was drawn from patients with Susac syndrome. At that point, they were therapy-naive, on corticosteroids, or on intravenous immunoglobulin alone.

V lost 5 bases, J lost 6 bases, and 9 bases stayed unmatched. Germline CDR1 is DFQATT and CDR2 is SNEGSKA (reference sequence). The CDR3 runs 14 residues. Reverse transcription of roughly 0.45 to 1 ug RNA used random hexamers. TCRdb redid the calling of the immunoSEQ multiplex PCR reads with MiXCR, one entry per CDR3 protein. The top ten hold approximately 0.13% of the sample, which has over 140,000 distinct CDR3 sequences, just under 95% seen once. Sequencing used CD4+ T cells from PBMCs. The source is a human donor with Susac syndrome. The rearrangement uses TRBV20-1 and TRBJ2-7; 11 positions agree with TRBD2. Here the CDR3 reads CSAPLAGGAGEQYF. CDR3 coding DNA: TGCAGTGCTCCCCTAGCGGGAGGAGCGGGCGAGCAGTACTTC.